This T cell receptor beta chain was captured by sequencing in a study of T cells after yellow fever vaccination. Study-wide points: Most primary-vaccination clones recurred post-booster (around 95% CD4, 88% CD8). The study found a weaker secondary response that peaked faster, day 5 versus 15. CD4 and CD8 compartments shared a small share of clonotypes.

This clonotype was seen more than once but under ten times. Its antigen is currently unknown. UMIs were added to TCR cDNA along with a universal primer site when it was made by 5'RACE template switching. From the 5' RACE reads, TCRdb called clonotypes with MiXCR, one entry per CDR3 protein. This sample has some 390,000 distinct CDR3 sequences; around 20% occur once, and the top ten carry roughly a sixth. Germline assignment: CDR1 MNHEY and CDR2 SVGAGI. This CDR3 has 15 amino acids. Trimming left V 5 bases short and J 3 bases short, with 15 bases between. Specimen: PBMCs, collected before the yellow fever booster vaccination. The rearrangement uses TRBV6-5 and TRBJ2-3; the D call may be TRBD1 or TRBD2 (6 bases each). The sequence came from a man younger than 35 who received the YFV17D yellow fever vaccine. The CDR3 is CASSRGRGATDTQYF. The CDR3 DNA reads TGTGCCAGCAGTCGGGGGCGTGGGGCAACAGATACGCAGTATTTT.